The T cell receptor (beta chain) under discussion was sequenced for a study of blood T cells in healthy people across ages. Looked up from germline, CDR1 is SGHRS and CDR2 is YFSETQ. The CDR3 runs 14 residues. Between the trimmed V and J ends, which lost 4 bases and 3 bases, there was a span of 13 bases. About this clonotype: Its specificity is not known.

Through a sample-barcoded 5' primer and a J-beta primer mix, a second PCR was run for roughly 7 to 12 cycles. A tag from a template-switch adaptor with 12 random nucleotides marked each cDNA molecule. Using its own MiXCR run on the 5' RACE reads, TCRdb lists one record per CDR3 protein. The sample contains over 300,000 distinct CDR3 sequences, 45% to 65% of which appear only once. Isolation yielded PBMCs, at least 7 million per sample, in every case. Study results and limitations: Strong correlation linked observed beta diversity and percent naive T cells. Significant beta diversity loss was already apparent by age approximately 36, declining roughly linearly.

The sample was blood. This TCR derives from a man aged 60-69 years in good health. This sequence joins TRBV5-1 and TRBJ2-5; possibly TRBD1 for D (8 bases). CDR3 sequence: CASSRTGGEETQYF. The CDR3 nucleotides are TGCGCCAGCAGCCGCACAGGGGGGGAAGAGACCCAGTACTTC.